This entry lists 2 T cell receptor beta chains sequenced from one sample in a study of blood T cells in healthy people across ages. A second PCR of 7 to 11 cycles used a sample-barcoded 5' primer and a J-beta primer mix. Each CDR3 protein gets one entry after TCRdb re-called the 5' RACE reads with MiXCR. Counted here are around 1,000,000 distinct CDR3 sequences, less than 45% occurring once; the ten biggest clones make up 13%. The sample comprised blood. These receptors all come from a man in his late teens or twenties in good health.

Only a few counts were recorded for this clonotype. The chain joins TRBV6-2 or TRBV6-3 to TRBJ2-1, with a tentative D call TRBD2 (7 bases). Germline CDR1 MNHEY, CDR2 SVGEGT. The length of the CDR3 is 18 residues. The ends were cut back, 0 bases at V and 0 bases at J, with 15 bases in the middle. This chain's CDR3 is CASSYSGRGISSYNEQFF. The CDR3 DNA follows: TGTGCCAGCAGTTACTCGGGGAGGGGGATCAGCTCCTACAATGAGCAGTTCTTC.

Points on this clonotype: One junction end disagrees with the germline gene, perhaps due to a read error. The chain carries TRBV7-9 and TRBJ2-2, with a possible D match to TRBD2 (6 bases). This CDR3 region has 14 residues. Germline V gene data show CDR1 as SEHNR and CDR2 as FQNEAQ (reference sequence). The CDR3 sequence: CASSTARGVGGLFF. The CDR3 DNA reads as TGTGCCAGCAGCACCGCCCGAGGTGTCGGGGGGCTGTTTTTT.